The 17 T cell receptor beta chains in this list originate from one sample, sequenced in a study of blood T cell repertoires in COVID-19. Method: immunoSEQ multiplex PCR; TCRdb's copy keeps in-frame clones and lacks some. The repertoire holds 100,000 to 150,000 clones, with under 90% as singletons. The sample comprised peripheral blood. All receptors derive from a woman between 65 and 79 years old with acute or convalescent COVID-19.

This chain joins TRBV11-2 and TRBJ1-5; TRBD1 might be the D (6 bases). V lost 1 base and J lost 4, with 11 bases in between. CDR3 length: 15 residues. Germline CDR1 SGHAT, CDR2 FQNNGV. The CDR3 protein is CASSLGLQGNQPQHF. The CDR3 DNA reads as TGTGCCAGCAGCTTAGGTCTACAGGGAAATCAGCCCCAGCATTTT.

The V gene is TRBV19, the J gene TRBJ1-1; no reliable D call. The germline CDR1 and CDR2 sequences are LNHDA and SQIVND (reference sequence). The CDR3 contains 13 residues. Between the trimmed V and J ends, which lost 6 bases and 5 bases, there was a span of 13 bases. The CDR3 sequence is CASRGLQRTEAFF. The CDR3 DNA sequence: TGTGCCAGTAGAGGACTACAGAGGACTGAAGCTTTCTTT.

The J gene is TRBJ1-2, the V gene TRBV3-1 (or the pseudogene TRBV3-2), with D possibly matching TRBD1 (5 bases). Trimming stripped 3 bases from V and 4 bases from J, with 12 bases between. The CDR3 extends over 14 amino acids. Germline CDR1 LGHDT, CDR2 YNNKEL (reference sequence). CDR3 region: CASSHQGIPYGYTF. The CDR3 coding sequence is TGTGCCAGCAGCCACCAGGGAATACCCTATGGCTACACCTTC.

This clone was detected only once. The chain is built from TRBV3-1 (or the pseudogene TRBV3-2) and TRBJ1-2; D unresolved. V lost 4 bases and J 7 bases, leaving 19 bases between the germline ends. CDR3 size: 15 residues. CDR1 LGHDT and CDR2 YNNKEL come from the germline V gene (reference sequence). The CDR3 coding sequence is TGTGCCAGCAGCCCTACCGTCGGGAGGGCGGGTGGCTACACCTTC. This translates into CASSPTVGRAGGYTF.

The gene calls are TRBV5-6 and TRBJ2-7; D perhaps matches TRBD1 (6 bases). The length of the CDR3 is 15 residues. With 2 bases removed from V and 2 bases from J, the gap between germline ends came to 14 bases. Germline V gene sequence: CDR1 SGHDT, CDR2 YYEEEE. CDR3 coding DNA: TGTGCCAGCAGCTTTTTTGACAGGACAACCTACGAGCAGTACTTC. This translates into CASSFFDRTTYEQYF.

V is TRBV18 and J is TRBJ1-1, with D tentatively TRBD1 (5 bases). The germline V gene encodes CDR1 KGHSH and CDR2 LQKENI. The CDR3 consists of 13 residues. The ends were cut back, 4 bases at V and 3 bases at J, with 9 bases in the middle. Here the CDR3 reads CASSRDRYTEAFF. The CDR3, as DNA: TGTGCCAGCTCACGCGACAGATACACTGAAGCTTTCTTT.

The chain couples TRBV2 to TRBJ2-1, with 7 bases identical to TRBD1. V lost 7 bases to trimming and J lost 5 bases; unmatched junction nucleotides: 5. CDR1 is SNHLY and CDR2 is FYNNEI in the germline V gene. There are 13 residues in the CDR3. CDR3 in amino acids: CASKGDRNNEQFF. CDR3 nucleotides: TGTGCCAGCAAGGGGGACAGAAACAATGAGCAGTTCTTC.

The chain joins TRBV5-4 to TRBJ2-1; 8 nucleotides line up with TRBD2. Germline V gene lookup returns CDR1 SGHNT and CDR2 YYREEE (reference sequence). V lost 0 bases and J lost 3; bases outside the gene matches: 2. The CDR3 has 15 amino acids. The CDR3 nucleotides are TGTGCCAGCAGCTTGGATGGGACTAGCTACAATGAGCAGTTCTTC. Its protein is CASSLDGTSYNEQFF.

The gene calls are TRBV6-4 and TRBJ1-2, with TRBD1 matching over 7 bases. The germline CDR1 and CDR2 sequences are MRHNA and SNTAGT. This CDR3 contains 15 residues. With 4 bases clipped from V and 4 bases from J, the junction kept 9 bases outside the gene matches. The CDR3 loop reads CASSVSGQTGYGYTF. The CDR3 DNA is TGTGCCAGCAGTGTCTCGGGACAGACGGGCTATGGCTACACCTTC.

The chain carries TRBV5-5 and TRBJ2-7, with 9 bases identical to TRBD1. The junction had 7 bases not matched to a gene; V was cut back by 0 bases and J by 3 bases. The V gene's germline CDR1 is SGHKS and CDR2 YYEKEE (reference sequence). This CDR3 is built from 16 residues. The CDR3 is CASSLDPGQGFYEQYV. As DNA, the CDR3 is TGTGCCAGCAGCTTGGATCCGGGACAGGGATTCTACGAGCAGTACGTC.

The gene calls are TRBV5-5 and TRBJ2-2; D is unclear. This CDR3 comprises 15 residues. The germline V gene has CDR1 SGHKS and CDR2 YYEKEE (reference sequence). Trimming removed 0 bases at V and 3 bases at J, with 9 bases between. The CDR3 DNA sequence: TGTGCCAGCAGCTTGGCCGTCGTATACACCGGGGAGCTGTTTTTT. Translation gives CASSLAVVYTGELFF. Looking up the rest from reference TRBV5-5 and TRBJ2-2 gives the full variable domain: DAGVTQSPTHLIKTRGQQVTLRCSPISGHKSVSWYQQVLGQGPQFIFQYYEKEERGRGNFPDRFSARQFPNYSSELNVNALLLGDSALYLCASSLAVVYTGELFFGEGSRLTVL.

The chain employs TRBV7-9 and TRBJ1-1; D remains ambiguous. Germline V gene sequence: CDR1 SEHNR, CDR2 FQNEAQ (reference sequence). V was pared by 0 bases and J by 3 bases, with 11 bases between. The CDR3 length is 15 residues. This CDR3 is CASSLAGLPDTEAFF. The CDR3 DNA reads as TGTGCCAGCAGCTTAGCGGGCCTCCCGGACACTGAAGCTTTCTTT.

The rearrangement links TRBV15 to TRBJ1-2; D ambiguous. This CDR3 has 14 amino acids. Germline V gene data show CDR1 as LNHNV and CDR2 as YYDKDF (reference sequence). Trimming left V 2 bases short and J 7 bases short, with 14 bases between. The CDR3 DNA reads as TGTGCCACCAGCAGAACAGATACATCCTCTGGCTACACCTTC. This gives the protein CATSRTDTSSGYTF.

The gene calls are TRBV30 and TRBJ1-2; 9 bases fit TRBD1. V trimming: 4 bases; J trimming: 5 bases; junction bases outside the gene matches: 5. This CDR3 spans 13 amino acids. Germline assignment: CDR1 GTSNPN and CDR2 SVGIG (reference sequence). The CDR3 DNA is TGTGCCTGGACCAAAGACAGGGGGTATGGCTACACCTTC. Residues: CAWTKDRGYGYTF.

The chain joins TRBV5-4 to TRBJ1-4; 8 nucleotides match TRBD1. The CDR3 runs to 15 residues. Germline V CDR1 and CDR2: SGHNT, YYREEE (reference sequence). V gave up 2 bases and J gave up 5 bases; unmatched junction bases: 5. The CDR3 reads CASSLTGGINEKLFF. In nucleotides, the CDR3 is TGTGCCAGCAGCTTAACAGGGGGTATCAATGAAAAACTGTTTTTT.

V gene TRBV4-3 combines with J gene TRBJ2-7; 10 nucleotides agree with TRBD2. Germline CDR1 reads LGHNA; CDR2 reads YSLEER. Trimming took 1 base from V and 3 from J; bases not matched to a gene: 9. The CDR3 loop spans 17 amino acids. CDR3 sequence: CASSQGFSAGGLYEQYF. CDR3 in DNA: TGCGCCAGCAGCCAAGGGTTTTCAGCGGGGGGGCTCTACGAGCAGTACTTC.

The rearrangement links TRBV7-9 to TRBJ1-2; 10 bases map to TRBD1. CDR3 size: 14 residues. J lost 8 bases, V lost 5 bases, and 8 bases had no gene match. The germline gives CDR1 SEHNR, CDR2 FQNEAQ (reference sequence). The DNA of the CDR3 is TGTGCCAGCAGCAACCCGGGACAGGGGATCGGCTACACCTTC. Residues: CASSNPGQGIGYTF.